This entry lists 28 T cell receptor beta chains sequenced from one sample in a study of beta chain features in type 1 diabetes. The sequenced template was cDNA made from the entire isolated RNA. The data were produced by immunoSEQ multiplex PCR, yet TCRdb's version contains in-frame clones alone and is incomplete. Here the sample spans fewer than 300,000 clones, roughly 20% being singletons. No antigen has been assigned to these receptors. Notes on the study in general: Shorter TCRB CDR3s, moderately but significantly so, marked every one of the four CD4+ subsets in Type 1 diabetes patients.

Specimen: naive CD4+ T cells from blood. These receptors all come from a woman between 40 and 50 years old with type 1 diabetes.

This chain links TRBV2 with TRBJ1-2, with D perhaps matching TRBD1 (5 bases). V was shortened by 3 bases and J by 4 bases, with 9 bases between the two germline ends. Per the germline V gene, CDR1 is SNHLY and CDR2 is FYNNEI. This CDR3 comprises 13 residues. CDR3 coding DNA: TGTGCCAGCAGTGACGGGGGGACCTATGGCTACACCTTC. It codes for CASSDGGTYGYTF.

This clone was observed a handful of times. The chain has TRBV25-1 and TRBJ2-7, with D possibly matching TRBD1 (6 bases). Germline V gene lookup returns CDR1 MGHDK and CDR2 SYGVNS. Trimming took off 2 bases at V and 3 bases at J, with 8 bases between the two ends. The length of the CDR3 is 13 residues. The DNA of the CDR3 is TGTGCCAGCAGTGAAGGACAGAGCTACGAGCAGTACTTC. Its translation: CASSEGQSYEQYF.

The chain links TRBV4-3 to TRBJ1-2; 8 bases align to TRBD1. CDR1 and CDR2 from the germline V gene are LGHNA and YSLEER. V lost 2 bases, J lost 0 bases, and 5 bases stayed unmatched. The CDR3 runs 16 residues. CDR3 nucleotides: TGCGCCAGCAGCCAACAGGGGGACAGGACTAACTATGGCTACACCTTC. This sequence encodes CASSQQGDRTNYGYTF.

In DNA, the CDR3 is TGCAGTGCTAGGGAGACCTACGAGCAGTACTTC. As protein: CSARETYEQYF. The gene calls are TRBV20-1 and TRBJ2-7; D gene ambiguous. The germline CDR1 and CDR2 sequences are DFQATT and SNEGSKA (reference sequence). This CDR3 has 11 residues. Trimming left V 3 bases short and J 2 bases short, with 5 bases between.

This clone was seen a few times. V gene TRBV28 combines with J gene TRBJ2-5; TRBD1 matches at 10 bases. CDR3 length: 15 amino acids. Germline CDR1 MDHEN, CDR2 SYDVKM. V was pared by 5 bases and J by 5 bases, with 8 bases of the junction left unmatched. The CDR3: CASSDRDRGWETQYF. CDR3 DNA sequence: TGTGCCAGCAGTGACCGGGACAGGGGATGGGAGACCCAGTACTTC.

The rearrangement joins TRBV5-1 to TRBJ2-1, with D perhaps matching TRBD1 (6 bases). V dropped 3 bases and J dropped 10 bases, with 23 bases sitting between them. CDR1 is SGHRS, CDR2 YFSETQ, per germline. This CDR3 has 16 residues. DNA of the CDR3: TGCGCCAGCAGCTCACAGGGTCTGGCCCTGGCTAAGGAGCAGTTCTTC. It is translated as CASSSQGLALAKEQFF.

The chain is built from TRBV18 and TRBJ2-1; 7 bases fit TRBD2. J was trimmed by 4 bases and V by 6 bases; bases with no gene match: 9. This CDR3 is 15 amino acids long. The germline V gene encodes CDR1 KGHSH and CDR2 LQKENI. CDR3 bases: TGTGCCAGCTCCCCTGGACTAGACCGATACAATGAGCAGTTCTTC. This encodes CASSPGLDRYNEQFF.

This clone was detected only a few times. This rearrangement joins TRBV4-3 to TRBJ1-1; TRBD1 might be the D (6 bases). The length of the CDR3 is 13 residues. Trimming left V 3 bases short and J 11 bases short, with 16 bases between. The germline V gene encodes CDR1 LGHNA and CDR2 YSLEER. Here the CDR3 DNA reads TGCGCCAGCAGCCACTCTCACAGGGTTGGGGCTTTCTTT. Protein: CASSHSHRVGAFF.

The genes are TRBV29-1 and TRBJ2-1, with 7 bases lining up with TRBD2. CDR3 length: 13 residues. Germline V gives CDR1 SQVTM, CDR2 ANQGSEA. The J segment lost 6 bases and the V segment lost 4 bases, leaving 6 bases of the junction unmatched. Here the CDR3 reads CSVVRGTGNEQFF. CDR3 bases: TGCAGCGTTGTGCGGGGGACTGGCAATGAGCAGTTCTTC.

The chain joins TRBV5-1 to TRBJ2-7, with a tentative D call TRBD2 (7 bases). Germline values: CDR1 SGHRS, CDR2 YFSETQ. The CDR3 contains 14 residues. V was shortened by 1 base and J by 5 bases, with 13 bases between the two germline ends. In DNA form, the CDR3 reads TGCGCCAGCAGCTTGAGGGGGGGCGTCCACGAGCAGTACTTC. Translated: CASSLRGGVHEQYF.

The chain recombines TRBV7-9 with TRBJ2-5; D might be TRBD1 (6 bases). The CDR3 loop spans 16 amino acids. V dropped 7 bases and J dropped 2 bases, with 20 bases sitting between them. Looked up from germline, CDR1 is SEHNR and CDR2 is FQNEAQ (reference sequence). The CDR3 protein is CASNLGPTGLQETQYF. As DNA, the CDR3 is TGTGCCAGCAACCTTGGGCCTACAGGGTTACAAGAGACCCAGTACTTC.

The rearrangement uses TRBV11-1 and TRBJ2-7; D is possibly TRBD1 (5 bases). The V and J ends lost 0 bases and 0 bases respectively, with 9 bases between them. From germline, CDR1 is SGHAT and CDR2 FQDESV (reference sequence). The CDR3 loop spans 15 amino acids. The CDR3 coding sequence is TGTGCCAGCAGCTTAGCTCCACAGGCCTCCTACGAGCAGTACTTC. Its translation: CASSLAPQASYEQYF.

The chain has TRBV6-4 and TRBJ2-2; D is undetermined. The CDR3 is 12 residues long. Per germline, CDR1 MRHNA and CDR2 SNTAGT. Trimming cost V 2 bases and J 6 bases, with 4 bases left between them. The CDR3: CASSDRAGELFF. The CDR3 nucleotides read TGTGCCAGCAGTGACCGAGCCGGGGAGCTGTTTTTT.

Only a few counts were recorded for this clone. The chain links TRBV7-2 to TRBJ2-5, with 9 nucleotides matching TRBD1. This CDR3 has 15 residues. The trim removed 5 bases at V and 5 bases at J, leaving 9 bases unmatched. CDR1 is SGHTA, CDR2 FQGNSA, per germline. The DNA of the CDR3 is TGTGCCAGCAGCCCCTCCGGGACAGGGCGGGAGACCCAGTACTTC. This codes for CASSPSGTGRETQYF.

Points on this clone: Additional DNA sequences in this sample encode the identical CDR3. The V and J genes are TRBV2 and TRBJ2-7; a possible D gene is TRBD1 (5 bases). V was clipped by 11 bases and J by 1 base, with 9 bases between them. The CDR3 covers 11 residues. Germline CDR1 SNHLY, CDR2 FYNNEI. DNA for the CDR3: TGTGCCTCCAGACAGTCCTACGAGCAGTACTTC. Its protein is CASRQSYEQYF.

Only a few counts were recorded for this clone. V and J are TRBV2 and TRBJ2-5; no clear D. The ends were cut back, 3 bases at V and 7 bases at J, with 9 bases in the middle. There are 12 residues in the CDR3. Germline V gene sequence: CDR1 SNHLY, CDR2 FYNNEI. The CDR3 region has the DNA TGTGCCAGCAGTGACGGCCCGGGGACCCAGTACTTC. It translates to CASSDGPGTQYF.

This chain connects TRBV5-4 to TRBJ2-1; D not resolved. The germline gives CDR1 SGHNT, CDR2 YYREEE (reference sequence). The V end was cut by 5 bases, the J end by 7 bases, with 16 bases between. This CDR3 spans 14 amino acids. The CDR3 DNA reads as TGTGCCAGCAGATCCCCCCTAGTAGGTAATGAGCAGTTCTTC. This translates into CASRSPLVGNEQFF.

The chain combines TRBV11-2 with TRBJ1-6; D is possibly TRBD1 (5 bases). The CDR3 totals 14 residues. Per the germline V gene, CDR1 is SGHAT and CDR2 is FQNNGV. Between the trimmed V and J ends, which lost 5 bases and 6 bases, there was a span of 11 bases. CDR3 coding DNA: TGTGCCAGCAGCCCTCAGGGTATTAATTCACCCCTCCACTTT. Translated: CASSPQGINSPLHF.

With regard to this clone: An end of the junction differs from the germline gene, which may be a read error. The chain links TRBV5-8 to TRBJ1-1; D not certain. The CDR3 sequence is 15 residues long. Germline values: CDR1 SGHTS, CDR2 YDEGEE. CDR3 in amino acids: CASTLRGNPDTEAFF. The CDR3 region has the DNA TGTGCCAGCACCTTGCGGGGAAATCCGGACACTGAAGCTTTCTTT. The full variable domain, in which reference TRBV5-8 and TRBJ1-1 provide the parts outside the CDR3, is EAGVTQSPTHLIKTRGQQATLRCSPISGHTSVYWYQQALGLGLQFLLWYDEGEERNRGNFPPRFSGRQFPNYSSELNVNALELEDSALYLCASTLRGNPDTEAFFGQGTRLTVV.

This clone appeared a few times. This chain joins TRBV9 and TRBJ1-3, with D uncertain. CDR3 length: 13 amino acids. V lost 0 bases to trimming and J lost 4 bases, with 5 bases between them. CDR1 is SGDLS and CDR2 is YYNGEE in the germline V gene. For the CDR3, the DNA is TGTGCCAGCAGCGTAGTGGAGGGAAACACCATATATTTT. Translation: CASSVVEGNTIYF.

This clone appeared a few times. V and J are TRBV18 and TRBJ2-5; a weak D match, TRBD1 (6 bases). From germline, CDR1 is KGHSH and CDR2 LQKENI. V gave up 4 bases and J gave up 3 bases, with 15 bases separating them. The CDR3 contains 15 residues. CDR3 in amino acids: CASSLTGYDEETQYF. The CDR3, as DNA: TGTGCCAGCTCACTCACAGGGTATGACGAAGAGACCCAGTACTTC.

The table lists this clone with a few counts. This rearrangement joins TRBV7-7 to TRBJ2-5, with D unresolved. V gave up 4 bases and J gave up 2 bases, with 14 bases separating them. The CDR3 is made up of 15 amino acids. Germline CDR1 is SSHAT and CDR2 is FNYEAQ (reference sequence). The CDR3 is CASSYGEASQETQYF. DNA of the CDR3: TGTGCCAGCAGCTACGGAGAGGCCTCACAAGAGACCCAGTACTTC.

This clone was detected only a few times. In nucleotides, the CDR3 is TGTGCCAGCAGCTTGTCTAGCGGAGTATACGAGCAGTACTTC. Its translation: CASSLSSGVYEQYF. The V gene is TRBV5-4, the J gene TRBJ2-7; 7 bases are a match to TRBD2. Germline CDR1 and CDR2: SGHNT and YYREEE (reference sequence). CDR3 length equals 14 residues. The V segment lost 1 base and the J segment 4 bases; nucleotides outside the gene matches: 5.

CDR3 sequence: CASSNSGEMTQYF. CDR3 coding DNA: TGTGCCAGCAGCAACTCGGGGGAGATGACCCAGTACTTC. The chain couples TRBV2 to TRBJ2-5, with D possibly TRBD2 on 6 matching bases. This CDR3 is built from 13 residues. Germline V CDR1 and CDR2: SNHLY, FYNNEI. The V end was cut by 6 bases, the J end by 7 bases, with 15 bases between.

The chain is built from TRBV2 and TRBJ1-2; 7 bases are shared with TRBD1. V dropped 5 bases and J dropped 7; count of bases not matched to a gene: 7. CDR1 is SNHLY, CDR2 FYNNEI, per germline. The CDR3 totals 13 residues. The DNA of the CDR3 is TGTGCCAGCAGTCCCGGGACAGTTGCTGGCTACACCTTC. Its protein product is CASSPGTVAGYTF. The full variable domain, in which reference TRBV2 and TRBJ1-2 provide the parts outside the CDR3, is EPEVTQTPSHQVTQMGQEVILRCVPISNHLYFYWYRQILGQKVEFLVSFYNNEISEKSEIFDDQFSVERPDGSNFTLKIRSTKLEDSAMYFCASSPGTVAGYTFGSGTRLTVV.

This clone was seen a handful of times. The chain couples TRBV11-1 to TRBJ2-2, with D uncertain. The ends were cut back, 1 base at V and 4 bases at J, with 7 bases in the middle. This CDR3 is 14 amino acids long. Per germline, CDR1 SGHAT and CDR2 FQDESV (reference sequence). The CDR3 DNA reads TGTGCCAGCAGCTTAGACCAGTTCACCGGGGAGCTGTTTTTT. Amino acids: CASSLDQFTGELFF.

This sequence joins TRBV7-3 and TRBJ2-5; perhaps TRBD2 as D (6 bases). Germline CDR1 reads SGHTA; CDR2 reads FQGTGA. Trimming took 5 bases from V and 5 from J, leaving 12 bases between them. The CDR3 has 13 amino acids. CDR3 DNA: TGTGCCAGCAGCCCCCCGGGAGAGGAGACCCAGTACTTC. The encoded protein is CASSPPGEETQYF.

This clone was seen a few times. This chain's CDR3 is CASSPVDRESYEQYF. CDR3 sequence (DNA): TGTGCCAGCAGCCCTGTGGACAGGGAGTCCTACGAGCAGTACTTC. This rearrangement joins TRBV5-6 to TRBJ2-7; the match to TRBD1 covers 8 bases. The ends lost 4 bases at V and 1 base at J; junction bases unmatched: 7. Germline CDR1 reads SGHDT; CDR2 reads YYEEEE. The CDR3 consists of 15 residues.